Sequencing of this T cell receptor (beta chain) was carried out in a study of vaccination and CD4 T cells after COVID-19. With the Oncomine TCR Beta short-read assay, DNA from cultured CD4+ T cells was sequenced. TCRdb re-derived calls from the PCR reads in MiXCR, one entry per CDR3 protein. The sample holds about 7,100 distinct CDR3 sequences, approximately 73% seen once. The CDR3 is 15 residues long. Germline lookup yields CDR1 MNHEY and CDR2 SVGEGT. The V and J ends lost 5 bases and 3 bases, in that order; junction bases with no gene match: 5. As for this clonotype: Its antigen remains unknown.

Treatment meaning: roughly 10-day PBMC culture with coronavirus spike peptide pools or control peptides (ViraFEST assay). After expanding antigen-specific T cells with peptide pools, ViraFEST sequenced their TCRs. Every well contained some 2 million PBMCs, which were grown with about 9.2 IU/ml IL-2 and 9 to 10 ug/ml peptide pools. This TCR came from a human donor who had recovered from COVID-19. The sample consisted of CD4+ T cells from blood, cultured in vitro. The rearrangement links TRBV6-2 or TRBV6-3 to TRBJ1-5; 9 bases align to TRBD1. CDR3 in DNA: TGTGCCAGCAGTCCGTGGACAGGGGTCAATCAGCCCCAGCATTTT. This codes for CASSPWTGVNQPQHF.